The T cell receptor beta chain under discussion was sequenced for a study of T cell responses to AZD1222 COVID-19 vaccine. The study, taken as a whole, reports: The span of vaccine-associated CD4 TCRs extended across spike, with dominance at 160-218 and 743-854.

To note about this clone: Its antigen is undetermined.

Using immunoSEQ multiplex PCR, the repertoire was profiled, and TCRdb retains in-frame clones only, with some absent. The table includes over 130,000 clones, roughly 90% detected once. This clonotype was sampled from an adult who received the AZD1222 COVID-19 vaccine. The sample in question was peripheral blood, obtained 28 days after the second AZD1222 dose.

The CDR3 nucleotides are TGTGCCATCAGTGAAGGCGGGAGGGGTTCACCCCTCCACTTT. Amino acid sequence: CAISEGGRGSPLHF. The chain couples TRBV10-3 to TRBJ1-6, with a tentative D call TRBD1 (5 bases). CDR3 length: 14 residues. With 3 bases removed from V and 9 bases from J, the gap between germline ends came to 12 bases. CDR1 and CDR2 (germline): ENHRY, SYGVKD.